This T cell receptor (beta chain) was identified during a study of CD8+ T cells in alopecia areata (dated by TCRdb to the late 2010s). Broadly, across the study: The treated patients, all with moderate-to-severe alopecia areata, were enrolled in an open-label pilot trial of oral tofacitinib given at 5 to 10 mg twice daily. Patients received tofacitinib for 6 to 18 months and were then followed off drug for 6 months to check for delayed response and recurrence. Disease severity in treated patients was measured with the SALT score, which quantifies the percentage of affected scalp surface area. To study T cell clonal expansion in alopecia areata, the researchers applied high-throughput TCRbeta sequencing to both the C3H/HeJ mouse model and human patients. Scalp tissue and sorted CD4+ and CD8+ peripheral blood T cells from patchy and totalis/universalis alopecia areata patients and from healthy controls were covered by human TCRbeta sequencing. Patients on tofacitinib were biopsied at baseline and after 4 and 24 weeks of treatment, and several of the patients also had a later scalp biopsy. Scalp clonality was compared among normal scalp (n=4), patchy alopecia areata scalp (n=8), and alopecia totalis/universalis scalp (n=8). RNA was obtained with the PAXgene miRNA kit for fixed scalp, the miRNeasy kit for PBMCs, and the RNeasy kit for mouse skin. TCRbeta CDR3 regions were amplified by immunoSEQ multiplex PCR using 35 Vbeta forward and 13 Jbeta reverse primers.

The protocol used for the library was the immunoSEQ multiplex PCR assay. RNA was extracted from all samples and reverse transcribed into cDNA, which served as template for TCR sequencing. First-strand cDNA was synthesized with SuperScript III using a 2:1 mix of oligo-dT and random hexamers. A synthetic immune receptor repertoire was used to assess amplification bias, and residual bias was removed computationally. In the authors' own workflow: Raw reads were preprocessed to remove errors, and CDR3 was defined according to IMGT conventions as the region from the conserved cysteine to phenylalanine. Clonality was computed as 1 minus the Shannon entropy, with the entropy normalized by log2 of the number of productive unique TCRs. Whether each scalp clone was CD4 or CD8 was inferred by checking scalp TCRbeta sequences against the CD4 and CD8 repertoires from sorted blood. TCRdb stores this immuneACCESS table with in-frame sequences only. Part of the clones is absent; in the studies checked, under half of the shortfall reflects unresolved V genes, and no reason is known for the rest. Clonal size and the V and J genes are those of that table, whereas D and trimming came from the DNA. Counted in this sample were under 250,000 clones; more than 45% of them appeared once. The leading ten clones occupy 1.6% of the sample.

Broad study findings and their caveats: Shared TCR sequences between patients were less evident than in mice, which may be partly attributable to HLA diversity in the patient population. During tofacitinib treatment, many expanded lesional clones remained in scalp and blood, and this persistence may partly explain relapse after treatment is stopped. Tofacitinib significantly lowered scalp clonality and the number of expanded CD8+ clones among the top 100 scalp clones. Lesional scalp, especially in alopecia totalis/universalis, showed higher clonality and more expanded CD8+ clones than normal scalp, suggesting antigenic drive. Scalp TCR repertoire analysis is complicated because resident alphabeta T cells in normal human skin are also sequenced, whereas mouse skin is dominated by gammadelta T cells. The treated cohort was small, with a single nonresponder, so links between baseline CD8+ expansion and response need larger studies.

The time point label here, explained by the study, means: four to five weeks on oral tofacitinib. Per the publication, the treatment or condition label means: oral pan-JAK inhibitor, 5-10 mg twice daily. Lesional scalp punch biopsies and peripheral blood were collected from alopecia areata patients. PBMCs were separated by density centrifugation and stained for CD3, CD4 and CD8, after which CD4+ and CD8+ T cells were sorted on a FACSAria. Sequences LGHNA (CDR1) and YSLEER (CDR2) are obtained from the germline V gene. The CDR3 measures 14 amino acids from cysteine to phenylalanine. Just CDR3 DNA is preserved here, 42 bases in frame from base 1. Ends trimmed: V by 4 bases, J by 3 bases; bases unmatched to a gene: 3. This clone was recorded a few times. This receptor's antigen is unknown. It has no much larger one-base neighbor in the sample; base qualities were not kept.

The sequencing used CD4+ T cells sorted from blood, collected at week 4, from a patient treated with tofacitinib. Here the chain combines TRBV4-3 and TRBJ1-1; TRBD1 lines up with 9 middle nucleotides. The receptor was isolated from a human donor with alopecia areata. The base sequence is TGCGCCAGCAGCCGACAGGGGGGGGACACTGAAGCTTTCTTT. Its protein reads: CASSRQGGDTEAFF.